In its sample, the clone carrying this TCR beta chain was seen once. The junction and the germline gene differ at one end; a read error may be behind it. A TCRbeta library incorporating unique molecular identifiers was prepared. TCRdb re-called the PCR reads through MiXCR, storing one row per CDR3 protein. The profile covers a few hundred thousand distinct CDR3 sequences, with about 45% appearing a single time and 27% taken by the ten largest. This CDR3 has 10 amino acids. Germline V CDR1 and CDR2: DFQATT, SNEGSKA (reference sequence). The sample originates from a study of T-cell reconstitution after alpha-beta-depleted transplantation in children.

The sample in question was PBMCs, obtained before TCRalphabeta/CD19-depleted stem cell transplant. The clonotype originates from a girl aged 2 to 10 with aplastic anemia, due to receive a stem cell transplant. The chain joins TRBV20-1 to TRBJ2-7; D is ambiguous. The CDR3 spells CSAREYGQYF. The CDR3 DNA reads TGCAGTGCTAGGGAATACGGGCAGTACTTC.